This TCR beta chain derives from a study of patients and donors after allogeneic stem cell transplantation. TCRdb analysed the RT-PCR reads with MiXCR anew, one entry per CDR3 protein. The sample carries about 960,000 distinct CDR3 sequences, approximately 19% recorded once. The CDR3 spans 14 residues. V gave up 5 bases and J gave up 7 bases; unmatched junction bases: 6. The germline V gene encodes CDR1 SGHTA and CDR2 FQGTGA. The source of this sequence is a human donor who was either an allogeneic HSCT recipient or a stem cell or donor lymphocyte infusion donor (not recorded which). It is not recorded whose cells these are; they may come from a transplant donor. Sample: blood, either unsorted or a sorted T cell fraction (not recorded which). The chain employs TRBV7-3 and TRBJ2-2; 8 bases are a match to TRBD2. The CDR3 DNA reads TGTGCCAGCAGCCTCCGGGCGGGAGGCGGGGAGCTGTTTTTT. Translating gives CASSLRAGGGELFF.